The 27 T cell receptor beta chains listed next were all sequenced from one sample in a study of tumor-infiltrating lymphocytes in primary liver carcinoma. The investigators made TCR beta cDNA from approximately 510 ng total RNA, using a constant-region primer. Employing slightly modified ARM-PCR, three nested multiplex PCR rounds were run, and these gave rise to the TCR beta libraries. Both of the initial two PCR rounds ran for around 10 cycles and employed TRBV1-TRBV30 forward primers alongside a C-beta reverse primer. One entry per CDR3 protein results from TCRdb running MiXCR on the multiplex PCR reads. The table shows tens of thousands of distinct CDR3 sequences, with roughly 74% occurring only once. RNA and DNA were co-extracted from around 20-30 mg of unsorted bulk tissue. The sequenced sample was tumor-adjacent normal liver tissue. The receptor set was obtained from a woman aged 25 to 39 with primary liver carcinoma and hepatitis B virus infection.

With regard to this clonotype: Since no conserved phenylalanine or tryptophan closes the CDR3, a read error is the likely cause. The CDR3 DNA reads as TGCGCCAGCAGCCAAGATGCGGGAAGCTCATACAGTGAGCAGTTCTCC. Residues: CASSQDAGSSYSEQFS. The chain employs TRBV4-3 and TRBJ2-1; TRBD2 might be the D (6 bases). This CDR3 spans 16 amino acids. Germline V gene sequence: CDR1 LGHNA, CDR2 YSLEER.

On this clonotype itself: Since a much larger clone is just one base distant, this may be a read error. The V gene is TRBV30, the J gene TRBJ1-3, with D unclear. The CDR3 consists of 11 residues. Germline V gene data show CDR1 as GTSNPN and CDR2 as SVGIG (reference sequence). For the CDR3, the DNA is TGTACCTGGGACTCTGGAAACACCATATATTTT. Its protein is CTWDSGNTIYF.

With respect to this clonotype: A read error may produce the germline difference seen at one junction end. The chain links TRBV11-2 to TRBJ2-3, with a possible D match to TRBD2 (5 bases). Germline CDR1 SGHAT, CDR2 FQNNGV. The CDR3 totals 16 residues. CDR3 in amino acids: CVSSSRETSSTDMQYF. CDR3 nucleotide sequence: TGTGTCAGCAGCTCGAGGGAGACGTCGAGCACAGATATGCAGTATTTT.

As for this clonotype: The germline gene is not matched at one end of the junction; a read error may be the cause. This chain links TRBV6-2 or TRBV6-3 with TRBJ1-2, with D perhaps matching TRBD1 (5 bases). CDR1 is MNHEY and CDR2 is SVGEGT in the germline V gene. CDR3 length: 13 residues. Here the CDR3 DNA reads TGTGCCAGCAGTTACTCCGGCAGGGTCAGCTACGCCTTC. Its translation is CASSYSGRVSYAF.

At least ten counts were recorded for this clonotype. The V and J genes are TRBV29-1 and TRBJ2-1; 8 bases are shared with TRBD2. CDR3 length equals 13 residues. With V trimmed by 6 bases and J by 4 bases, 5 bases remained unmatched. Germline-derived CDR1 and CDR2 are SQVTM and ANQGSEA. The CDR3 region is CSVSGSMYNEQFF. The DNA for the CDR3 is TGCAGCGTGAGCGGGAGTATGTACAATGAGCAGTTCTTC.

With respect to this clonotype: With a much larger clone just one base away, this may be a read error. The chain couples TRBV14 to TRBJ2-5; no clear D. Germline CDR1 is SGHDN and CDR2 is FVKESK. The CDR3 consists of 14 residues. CDR3 loop: CASSHDWSAETLYF. CDR3 nucleotides: TGTGCCAGCAGCCATGATTGGAGCGCTGAGACCCTGTACTTC.

V is TRBV9 and J is TRBJ2-3; the D is unclear. The CDR3 has 17 residues. The V gene's germline CDR1 is SGDLS and CDR2 YYNGEE. The V gene lost 0 bases and the J gene lost 2 bases, with 16 bases spanning the gap. The chain's CDR3 is CASSVEAGPRHTDTQYF. CDR3 DNA: TGTGCCAGCAGCGTAGAGGCCGGACCGAGGCACACAGATACGCAGTATTTT.

Turning to this clonotype: Its ends do not fully match the called genes, so a read error is possible. V is TRBV11-1 and J is TRBJ2-7; D uncertain. Germline V CDR1 and CDR2: SGHAT, FQDESV (reference sequence). The CDR3 consists of 14 residues. In DNA, the CDR3 is TGTGCCTGCAGCTTAACGACGGCCTCCTATGAGCAGTACTTC. Encoded protein: CACSLTTASYEQYF. The whole variable domain, remainder taken from reference TRBV11-1 and TRBJ2-7, is EAEVAQSPRYKITEKSQAVAFWCDPISGHATLYWYRQILGQGPELLVQFQDESVVDDSQLPKDRFSAERLKGVDSTLKIQPAELGDSAMYLCACSLTTASYEQYFGPGTRLTVT.

This clonotype occurred once. The V call is TRBV29-1, the J call TRBJ1-5, with D possibly TRBD1 on 5 matching bases. Between the trimmed V and J ends, which lost 7 bases and 10 bases, there was a span of 20 bases. The germline V gene has CDR1 SQVTM and CDR2 ANQGSEA. There are 13 residues in the CDR3. The DNA for the CDR3 is TGCAGCGCGTGGGGGTGCCCAGACGGTCCCCAGCATTTT. It translates to CSAWGCPDGPQHF.

This clonotype has just one count. V and J are TRBV4-1 and TRBJ2-5; D is unclear. Germline V gives CDR1 MGHRA, CDR2 YSYEKL. The length of the CDR3 is 14 residues. CDR3 nucleotides: TGCGACAACAGCCAAGAAGAGAGTGCCGTGACCCAGTACTTC. This encodes CDNSQEESAVTQYF.

As regards this clonotype: The junction departs from germline at one end; a sequencing error may be responsible. The gene calls are TRBV11-2 and TRBJ1-1, with a weak D call TRBD1 (5 bases). This CDR3 spans 11 amino acids. Germline values: CDR1 SGHAT, CDR2 FQNNGV. The CDR3 coding sequence is TGTGCCAACAGCCACGGGACTAAAGCTTTCTTT. Protein: CANSHGTKAFF.

This chain uses TRBV7-8 with TRBJ2-7; D is undetermined. This CDR3 has 14 amino acids. CDR1 and CDR2 (germline): SGHVS, FQNEAQ. The V end was cut by 10 bases, the J end by 6 bases, with 22 bases between. Here the CDR3 DNA reads TGTGCCAACAACGCCCTCCTGTTGCCCCCCGAGCAGTACTTC. Translated, it gives CANNALLLPPEQYF.

The chain joins TRBV6-2 or TRBV6-3 to TRBJ2-3; D possibly corresponds to TRBD2 (6 bases). The CDR3 has 15 amino acids. The ends were cut back, 8 bases at V and 5 bases at J, with 20 bases in the middle. Germline assignment: CDR1 MNHEY and CDR2 SVGEGT. CDR3 sequence: CASVTGVADIDTQYF. CDR3 coding DNA: TGTGCCAGCGTCACGGGGGTAGCGGACATAGATACGCAGTATTTT.

The chain combines TRBV7-7 with TRBJ2-1; D is tentatively TRBD1 or TRBD2 (6 bases each). CDR1 and CDR2 from the germline V gene are SSHAT and FNYEAQ (reference sequence). The length of the CDR3 is 16 residues. The CDR3 loop reads CAISPRLGGKADEQFF. DNA of the CDR3: TGTGCTATCAGCCCCAGACTAGGGGGAAAGGCCGATGAGCAGTTCTTC.

In this sample, this clonotype turned up many times. The V and J genes are TRBV30 and TRBJ2-7; D may match TRBD1 or TRBD2 (5 bases each). The CDR3 has 14 amino acids. CDR1 and CDR2 (germline): GTSNPN, SVGIG (reference sequence). The ends were cut back, 4 bases at V and 1 base at J, with 14 bases in the middle. The CDR3 bases are TGTGCCTGGAATGCCGGGACCGTATCCTACGAGCAGTACTTC. Amino acids: CAWNAGTVSYEQYF.

In its sample, this clonotype was seen once. Mismatch with germline at one junction end may stem from a read error. CDR3 loop: CASSAAEISERYF. The DNA of the CDR3 is TGTGCCAGCAGTGCCGCGGAGATCTCCGAGCGGTACTTC. This sequence joins TRBV6-2 or TRBV6-3 and TRBJ2-7; D call uncertain. Germline V gene lookup returns CDR1 MNHEY and CDR2 SVGEGT. This CDR3 contains 13 residues.

Details on this clonotype: A much more abundant neighbour one base away suggests this may be a read error. The CDR3 here is CARSQAPLEAQYF. For the CDR3, the DNA is TGCGCCCGCAGCCAAGCGCCTTTAGAGGCCCAGTACTTC. The chain carries TRBV4-1 and TRBJ2-5, with D unclear. Looked up from germline, CDR1 is MGHRA and CDR2 is YSYEKL. The CDR3 contains 13 residues.

The V and J genes are TRBV4-3 and TRBJ1-2; unclear D gene. In germline, CDR1 is LGHNA, CDR2 YSLEER. The CDR3 is made up of 14 amino acids. Trimming pared 7 bases from V and 4 bases from J, leaving 16 bases between. The CDR3 DNA is TGCGCCAGCACCGATGAGTTCGAGATCTATGGCTACACCTTC. Translated: CASTDEFEIYGYTF.

In the case of this clonotype: The conserved phenylalanine or tryptophan normally closing the CDR3 is absent here, so this likely arose from a read error. The chain employs TRBV6-1 and TRBJ2-7, with D uncertain. Trimming removed 4 bases from V and 4 bases from J, with 5 bases in between. The CDR3 extends over 11 amino acids. Germline V lookup: CDR1 MNHNS, CDR2 SASEGT. CDR3 sequence reads: CASSGTYEQYL. The CDR3 DNA reads TGTGCCAGCAGTGGCACATACGAGCAGTACTTA.

As for this clonotype: A much bigger clone sits one base away, suggesting this may be a read error. This sequence joins TRBV13 and TRBJ1-5, with D uncertain. V dropped 3 bases and J dropped 0 bases, with 9 bases sitting between them. The CDR3 totals 15 residues. Per germline, CDR1 PRHDT and CDR2 FYEKMQ (reference sequence). The CDR3 bases are TGTGCCAGCAGCTTGTTAGGGAGTAGCAATCAGCCCCAGCATTTT. Amino acid sequence: CASSLLGSSNQPQHF.

With regard to this clonotype: A junction end diverges from the germline sequence, so it may reflect a read error. This chain joins TRBV29-1 and TRBJ2-7; D gene ambiguous. From germline, CDR1 is SQVTM and CDR2 ANQGSEA. The CDR3 sequence is 13 residues long. CDR3 residues: CSVEHGSLPQRDF. CDR3 bases: TGCAGCGTTGAACACGGGTCCCTCCCCCAACGGGACTTC.

Remarks on this clonotype: Because the CDR3 is missing its conserved closing phenylalanine or tryptophan, this is likely a read error. V is TRBV5-8 and J is TRBJ2-1; D gene uncertain. Germline V CDR1 and CDR2: SGHTS, YDEGEE. The CDR3 is 13 amino acids. Trimming left V 3 bases short and J 6 bases short, with 10 bases between. The CDR3: CASSSRPTNEQFL. As DNA, the CDR3 is TGTGCCAGCAGCTCCCGACCTACCAATGAGCAGTTCCTC.

With regard to this clonotype: A read error may produce the germline difference seen at one junction end. The CDR3 region has the DNA TGTGCCAGCAGCCAAGTAGTGAGCGTCCAAAGCTCCTACATTGAGCAGTTCTTC. It yields the protein CASSQVVSVQSSYIEQFF. The rearrangement uses TRBV4-2 and TRBJ2-1; D unclear. The CDR3 spans 18 residues. Germline V gives CDR1 LGHNA, CDR2 YNFKEQ.

For this clonotype: The junction and the germline gene differ at one end; a read error may be behind it. The CDR3 region is CASSEQGSVPGQPQHF. CDR3 nucleotide sequence: TGTGCTAGCAGTGAACAGGGGAGCGTCCCCGGTCAGCCCCAGCATTTT. The chain uses TRBV6-1 and TRBJ1-5, with 7 positions matching TRBD1. This CDR3 region has 16 residues. Per germline, CDR1 MNHNS and CDR2 SASEGT.

Note on this clonotype: An end of the junction does not agree with germline; a read error may underlie this. The V and J genes are TRBV6-1 and TRBJ2-3; possibly TRBD1 for D (5 bases). The CDR3 contains 15 residues. Looked up from germline, CDR1 is MNHNS and CDR2 is SASEGT. In nucleotides, the CDR3 is TGTGCCAGCAGTGATGAGGAAGGGGCCAGAGATACGCACTATTTT. This codes for CASSDEEGARDTHYF.

This clonotype ranks as medium-sized. The V and J genes are TRBV29-1 and TRBJ2-4, with 9 bases that match TRBD1. CDR1 is SQVTM, CDR2 ANQGSEA, per germline. The CDR3 extends over 14 amino acids. The ends lost 6 bases at V and 8 bases at J; junction bases unmatched: 11. This CDR3 is CSVPQPDRGDIQYF. The CDR3 nucleotides read TGCAGCGTCCCCCAGCCCGACAGGGGGGACATTCAGTACTTC.

This chain uses TRBV11-2 with TRBJ1-1; TRBD1 matches at 8 bases. V lost 6 bases to trimming and J lost 6 bases; unmatched junction nucleotides: 12. CDR1 SGHAT and CDR2 FQNNGV come from the germline V gene. The CDR3 is 15 residues long. The CDR3 sequence is CASRYTGGGGAEAFF. The CDR3 DNA sequence: TGTGCCAGCAGATATACAGGGGGGGGGGGGGCTGAAGCTTTCTTT.